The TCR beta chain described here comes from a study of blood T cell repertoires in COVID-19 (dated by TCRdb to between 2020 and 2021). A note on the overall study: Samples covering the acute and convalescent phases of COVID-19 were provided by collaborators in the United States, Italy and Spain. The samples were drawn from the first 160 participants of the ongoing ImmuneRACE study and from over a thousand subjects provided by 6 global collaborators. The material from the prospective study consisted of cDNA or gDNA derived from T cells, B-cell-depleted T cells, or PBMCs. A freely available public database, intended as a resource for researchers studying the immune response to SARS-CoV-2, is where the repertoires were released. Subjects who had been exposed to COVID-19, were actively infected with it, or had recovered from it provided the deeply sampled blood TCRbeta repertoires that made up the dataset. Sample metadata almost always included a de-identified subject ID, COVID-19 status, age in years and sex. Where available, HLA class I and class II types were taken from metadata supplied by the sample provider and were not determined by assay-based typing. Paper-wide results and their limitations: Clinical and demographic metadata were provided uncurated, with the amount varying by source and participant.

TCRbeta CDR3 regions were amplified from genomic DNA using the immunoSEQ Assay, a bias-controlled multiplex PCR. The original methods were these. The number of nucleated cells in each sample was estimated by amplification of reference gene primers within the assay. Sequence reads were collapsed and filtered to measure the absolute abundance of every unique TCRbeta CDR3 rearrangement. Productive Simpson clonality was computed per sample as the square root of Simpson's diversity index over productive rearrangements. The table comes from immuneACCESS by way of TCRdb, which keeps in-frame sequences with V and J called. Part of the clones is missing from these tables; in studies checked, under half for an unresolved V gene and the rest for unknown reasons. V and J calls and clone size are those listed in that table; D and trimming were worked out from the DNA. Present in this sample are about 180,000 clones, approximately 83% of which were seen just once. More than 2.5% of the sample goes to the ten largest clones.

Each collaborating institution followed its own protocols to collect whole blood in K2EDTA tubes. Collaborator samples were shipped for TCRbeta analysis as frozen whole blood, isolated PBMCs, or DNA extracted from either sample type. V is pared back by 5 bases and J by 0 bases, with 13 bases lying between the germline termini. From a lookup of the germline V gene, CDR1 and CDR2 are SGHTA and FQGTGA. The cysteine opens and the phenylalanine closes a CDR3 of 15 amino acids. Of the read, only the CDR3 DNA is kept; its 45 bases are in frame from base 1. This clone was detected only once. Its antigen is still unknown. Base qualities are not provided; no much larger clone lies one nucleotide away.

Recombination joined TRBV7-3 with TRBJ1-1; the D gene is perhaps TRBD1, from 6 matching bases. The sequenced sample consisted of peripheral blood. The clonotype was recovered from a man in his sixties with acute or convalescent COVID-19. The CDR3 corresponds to CASSPTGQMNTEAFF. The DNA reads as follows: TGTGCCAGCAGCCCTACAGGACAGATGAACACTGAAGCTTTCTTT.